This note documents a single T cell receptor (beta chain) sequence. These data are taken from a study of cytomegalovirus exposure and HLA in healthy donors. About the research overall: The approximately 120 validation repertoires, a later analysis reported, used the same platform as the roughly 610 first-cohort repertoires.

Germline CDR1 SGHKS, CDR2 YYEKEE (reference sequence). J lost 4 bases, V lost 4 bases, and 10 bases had no gene match. CDR3 length: 16 residues. The repertoire was sequenced with immunoSEQ multiplex PCR; TCRdb's copy has only in-frame clones and lacks some. The table records over 110,000 clones, around 90% of them present only once. The TCR sequence derives from a man younger than 30 in good health and CMV-seropositive. The sample was PBMCs. The chain carries TRBV5-5 and TRBJ1-2, with 10 bases aligning to TRBD1. In nucleotides, the CDR3 is TGTGCCAGCAGCCCGGGGACAGGGGTCCTTTTCTATGGCTACACCTTC. This gives the protein CASSPGTGVLFYGYTF.